This T cell receptor beta chain was identified during a study of blood T cell repertoires in COVID-19. In the study overall: Italy, Spain and the United States were the sources of the convalescent and acute COVID-19 samples. PBMCs, B-cell-depleted T cells, or T cells provided the cDNA or gDNA that made up the material.

The repertoire was sequenced with immunoSEQ multiplex PCR; TCRdb's copy has only in-frame clones and lacks some. The data show about 300,000 clones, approximately 86% seen once. The CDR3 sequence is 17 residues long. The V end lost 4 bases, the J end lost 1 base, and 16 bases lay between the germline ends. Germline V gene data show CDR1 as MNHEY and CDR2 as SVGEGT. The clonotype comes from an older man with acute or convalescent COVID-19. The material sequenced was peripheral blood. V gene TRBV6-2 or TRBV6-3 combines with J gene TRBJ1-4; a possible D gene is TRBD1 (6 bases). The CDR3 DNA sequence: TGTGCCAGCAGTTCCCCGGGTGAACAGGGAACTAATGAAAAACTGTTTTTT. Amino acids: CASSSPGEQGTNEKLFF.